These 17 T cell receptor beta chains originate from one sample sequenced in a study of T cells after yellow fever vaccination. Using its own MiXCR run on the 5' RACE reads, TCRdb lists one record per CDR3 protein. The sample shows some 500,000 distinct CDR3 sequences, around an eighth of them seen only once. This material consisted of PBMCs, taken on the day of the yellow fever booster vaccination. All receptors come from a man aged 30-40 years who received the YFV17D yellow fever vaccine.

In its sample, this clonotype was seen a few times. V usage is TRBV4-3 and J usage is TRBJ2-7, with 9 bases identical to TRBD2. V lost 0 bases and J lost 1; bases outside the gene matches: 4. The CDR3 has 16 residues. Per germline, CDR1 LGHNA and CDR2 YSLEER. The CDR3 protein is CASSQEMLAGSYEQYF. The CDR3 region has the DNA TGCGCCAGCAGCCAAGAAATGCTAGCGGGATCCTACGAGCAGTACTTC.

In this sample, this clonotype turned up a few times. The rearrangement links TRBV7-2 to TRBJ2-7; 7 nucleotides match TRBD1. The J segment lost 3 bases and the V segment lost 5 bases, leaving 16 bases of the junction unmatched. The CDR3 covers 17 residues. CDR1 and CDR2 (germline): SGHTA, FQGNSA. CDR3 loop: CASSARQGRGVSYEQYF. CDR3 sequence (DNA): TGTGCCAGCAGCGCAAGACAGGGAAGAGGGGTGAGCTACGAGCAGTACTTC.

The genes are TRBV7-9 and TRBJ2-7; 8 nucleotides line up with TRBD2. The germline V gene encodes CDR1 SEHNR and CDR2 FQNEAQ (reference sequence). The CDR3 has 15 residues. V lost 3 bases, J lost 1 base, and 5 bases stayed unmatched. The CDR3 region has the DNA TGTGCCAGCAGCTTCGCCGGCGGGAGGTCCTACGAGCAGTACTTC. Protein product: CASSFAGGRSYEQYF.

V and J are TRBV6-5 and TRBJ1-1; 9 bases are a match to TRBD1. The length of the CDR3 is 14 residues. Germline CDR1 MNHEY, CDR2 SVGAGI. Trimming cost V 2 bases and J 8 bases; bases outside gene matches: 6. CDR3 region: CASSYLSGTGEAFF. The DNA for the CDR3 is TGTGCCAGCAGTTACCTCTCCGGGACAGGGGAAGCTTTCTTT.

This chain links TRBV7-2 with TRBJ2-1, with TRBD1 matching over 7 bases. Unmatched junction bases numbered 7, after V lost 5 bases and J lost 6 bases. The CDR3 totals 14 residues. Germline CDR1 is SGHTA and CDR2 is FQGNSA. The CDR3 reads CASSAMNRGNEQFF. The CDR3 bases are TGTGCCAGCAGCGCGATGAACAGGGGCAATGAGCAGTTCTTC.

The rearrangement uses TRBV5-1 and TRBJ2-7, with 7 bases matching TRBD2. After removal of 4 bases from V and 7 bases from J, the junction contained 14 bases not matched to a gene. CDR3 length: 15 residues. Germline V gene sequence: CDR1 SGHRS, CDR2 YFSETQ. CDR3 residues: CASSGIAGRSDEQYF. CDR3 bases: TGCGCCAGCAGCGGAATAGCGGGCAGATCGGATGAGCAGTACTTC.

Comment on this clonotype: Here the CDR3 omits its conserved ending phenylalanine or tryptophan, so a read error is the likely source. The gene calls are TRBV24-1 and TRBJ1-4; D unclear. Between the trimmed V and J ends, which lost 4 bases and 7 bases, there was a span of 12 bases. CDR1 is KGHDR, CDR2 SFDVKD, per germline. The CDR3 sequence is 14 residues long. The CDR3 region is CATSDGGGFEKLFV. For the CDR3, the DNA is TGTGCCACCAGTGACGGCGGCGGGTTTGAAAAACTGTTTGTT.

The rearrangement uses TRBV19 and TRBJ2-3; TRBD2 aligns across 7 bases. The CDR3 sequence is 18 residues long. Looked up from germline, CDR1 is LNHDA and CDR2 is SQIVND (reference sequence). V gave up 4 bases and J gave up 7 bases; unmatched junction bases: 20. CDR3: CASSNPTELARKRNTQYF. The CDR3, as DNA: TGTGCCAGTAGTAATCCAACCGAACTAGCGAGGAAACGGAATACGCAGTATTTT.

For this clonotype: At one end, the junction sequence differs from germline, possibly due to a read error. This sequence joins TRBV28 and TRBJ2-7; D uncertain. Per germline, CDR1 MDHEN and CDR2 SYDVKM. The CDR3 runs 10 residues. The CDR3 DNA is TGTGCCAGCGGGCCCTACGCTGGTAGCTTC. As protein: CASGPYAGSF.

A few counts support this clonotype. V and J are TRBV4-3 and TRBJ2-3; D is unclear. This CDR3 comprises 15 residues. V gave up 4 bases and J gave up 0 bases, with 11 bases separating them. Germline V gene lookup returns CDR1 LGHNA and CDR2 YSLEER. CDR3 in DNA: TGCGCCAGCAGCCGCACGGTGGCTAGCACAGATACGCAGTATTTT. The encoded protein is CASSRTVASTDTQYF.

V gene TRBV6-2 or TRBV6-3 combines with J gene TRBJ2-7, with D perhaps TRBD2 (6 bases). Per germline, CDR1 MNHEY and CDR2 SVGEGT. The CDR3 runs to 13 residues. Trimming pared 2 bases from V and 6 bases from J, leaving 11 bases between. Here the CDR3 reads CASSYSGPAEQYF. CDR3 in DNA: TGTGCCAGCAGTTACAGCGGGCCTGCCGAGCAGTACTTC.

This clonotype was seen at least ten times. The chain couples TRBV29-1 to TRBJ1-1, with D perhaps TRBD1 (5 bases). The CDR3 extends over 13 amino acids. V was trimmed by 7 bases and J by 10 bases, leaving 22 bases between them. The germline CDR1 and CDR2 sequences are SQVTM and ANQGSEA. DNA of the CDR3: TGCAGCGCCGGACCCGGGACTTCGGGGAGAGCTTTCTTT. Its protein is CSAGPGTSGRAFF.

This chain uses TRBV5-1 with TRBJ2-3, with 7 bases fitting TRBD2. Losses at the gene ends were 0 bases for V and 14 bases for J; bases not matched to a gene: 9. CDR3 length: 13 amino acids. Germline CDR1 and CDR2: SGHRS and YFSETQ. The CDR3: CASSLGRGRGLYF. The CDR3 region has the DNA TGCGCCAGCAGCTTGGGGCGCGGGAGAGGTCTGTATTTT.

V usage is TRBV5-6 and J usage is TRBJ2-3; 9 nucleotides agree with TRBD1. Germline trimming cut 7 bases from V and 7 bases from J; bases unmatched to any gene: 4. The CDR3 runs 12 residues. Germline CDR1 SGHDT, CDR2 YYEEEE. In DNA form, the CDR3 reads TGTGCCAGCGGACAGGGGTGGTATACGCAGTATTTT. Its translation: CASGQGWYTQYF.

The sample holds a few counts of this clonotype. V and J are TRBV12-3 or TRBV12-4 and TRBJ2-7; a possible D gene is TRBD2 (6 bases). Trimming stripped 4 bases from V and 3 bases from J, with 13 bases between. CDR3 length equals 14 residues. The CDR3 nucleotides are TGTGCCAGCAGTTCCGGGGAGGTAGGCTACGAGCAGTACTTC. Amino acid sequence: CASSSGEVGYEQYF.

This clonotype was counted a few times. The chain recombines TRBV5-1 with TRBJ2-7; 12 nucleotides match TRBD2. This CDR3 contains 17 residues. The germline V gene encodes CDR1 SGHRS and CDR2 YFSETQ. The junction had 8 bases not matched to a gene; V was cut back by 2 bases and J by 2 bases. The chain's CDR3 is CASSFRLAGENPYEQYF. In DNA, the CDR3 is TGCGCCAGCAGCTTCAGACTAGCGGGAGAGAACCCCTACGAGCAGTACTTC.

This clonotype was counted only a few times. The chain couples TRBV21-1 to TRBJ1-4; TRBD1, the table's D call, lacks a check against the DNA. TRBV21-1 is listed as a pseudogene. This CDR3 region has 17 residues. Here the CDR3 DNA reads TGTGCCAGCAGCAAATCACAGCCCGGGACATCTAATGAAAAACTGTTTTTT. It translates to CASSKSQPGTSNEKLFF.